These 7 T cell receptor beta chains came from one sample sequenced in a study of blood T cell repertoires in COVID-19. Here immunoSEQ multiplex PCR was the method, and the copy in TCRdb shows in-frame clones only, minus some. Of about 220,000 clones in the sample, 75% to 90% were seen once. Sequencing input: peripheral blood. All receptors derive from a human donor in a cohort sampled during active COVID-19.

The count of this clone is one. The DNA of the CDR3 is TGTGCCAGCAGCCAGGAGGTGAACACTGAAGCTTTCTTT. Translated: CASSQEVNTEAFF. This chain uses TRBV3-1 (or the pseudogene TRBV3-2) with TRBJ1-1; D unclear. Trimming left V 3 bases short and J 0 bases short, with 5 bases between. Per the germline V gene, CDR1 is LGHDT and CDR2 is YNNKEL (reference sequence). The CDR3 has 13 amino acids.

The chain recombines TRBV5-1 with TRBJ2-7, with 9 bases identical to TRBD1. CDR3 length: 16 residues. From germline, CDR1 is SGHRS and CDR2 YFSETQ. J lost 3 bases, V lost 5 bases, and 12 bases had no gene match. The CDR3 reads CASRLSPGQGFYEQYF. The DNA for the CDR3 is TGCGCCAGCAGACTCTCGCCGGGACAGGGTTTCTACGAGCAGTACTTC.

This chain uses TRBV7-2 with TRBJ2-7; D perhaps matches TRBD2 (5 bases). The CDR3 has 13 residues. V lost 3 bases and J lost 6, with 12 bases in between. From germline, CDR1 is SGHTA and CDR2 FQGNSA. This CDR3 is CASSLTGVREQYF. CDR3 sequence (DNA): TGTGCCAGCAGCTTGACCGGGGTCCGCGAGCAGTACTTC.

The genes are TRBV20-1 and TRBJ1-2; no reliable D call. V shed 3 bases and J shed 6 bases, with 5 bases lying between them. CDR1 and CDR2 (germline): DFQATT, SNEGSKA (reference sequence). The CDR3 consists of 10 residues. The CDR3 DNA reads as TGCAGTGCTAGTCGGGATGGCTACACCTTC. As protein: CSASRDGYTF.

The chain links TRBV11-2 to TRBJ2-7, with D maybe TRBD2 (6 bases). CDR3 size: 14 residues. Per the germline V gene, CDR1 is SGHAT and CDR2 is FQNNGV. V was pared by 2 bases and J by 5 bases, with 13 bases between. CDR3 DNA sequence: TGTGCCAGCAGCTTACGGGGGTCTGAACACGAGCAGTACTTC. Protein sequence: CASSLRGSEHEQYF. Together with reference TRBV11-2 and TRBJ2-7, the CDR3 gives the full variable domain: EAGVAQSPRYKIIEKRQSVAFWCNPISGHATLYWYQQILGQGPKLLIQFQNNGVVDDSQLPKDRFSAERLKGVDSTLKIQPAKLEDSAVYLCASSLRGSEHEQYFGPGTRLTVT.

V and J are TRBV1 and TRBJ1-1; TRBD1 was called by the table and not checked on the DNA. TRBV1 is a pseudogene. The CDR3 loop spans 16 amino acids. CDR3 DNA sequence: TGCACCAGCAGCCAAGATTTGGGCAGGGGGAACACTGAAGCTTTCTTT. Amino acid sequence: CTSSQDLGRGNTEAFF.

The J gene is TRBJ2-3, the V gene TRBV7-2; D is undetermined. The V gene lost 4 bases and the J gene lost 0 bases, with 11 bases spanning the gap. Germline CDR1 reads SGHTA; CDR2 reads FQGNSA. This CDR3 has 15 amino acids. The DNA of the CDR3 is TGTGCCAGCAGCTCTGGAGTTAAAAGCACAGATACGCAGTATTTT. Amino acid sequence: CASSSGVKSTDTQYF.